The present T cell receptor (beta chain) was sequenced within a study of T cell responses to AZD1222 COVID-19 vaccine. Study results and caveats: There were mostly white British donors and more females than males, and clonal diversity was possibly underestimated.

This CDR3 is 17 amino acids long. Germline V gives CDR1 SGHDN, CDR2 FVKESK. The V segment lost 0 bases and the J segment 6 bases; nucleotides outside the gene matches: 10. Turning to this clone: Antigen unknown.

Measured with immunoSEQ multiplex PCR; TCRdb has only the in-frame clones, and not every one. The sample shows about 140,000 clones, around 88% of them seen only once. The chain couples TRBV14 to TRBJ2-3; TRBD1 matches at 9 bases. Sequenced material: peripheral blood, taken on day 0 of AZD1222 vaccination. The clonotype originates from an adult in good health. CDR3 DNA sequence: TGTGCCAGCAGCCAAGATCCTTGGACAGGGGTTGCCGATACGCAGTATTTT. Its protein is CASSQDPWTGVADTQYF.